Below are 5 T cell receptor beta chains sequenced from a single sample in a study of a mutant IDH1 vaccine in newly diagnosed glioma (TCRdb year 2021). Interpreted using the paper, the time point label stands for: week 47, end of study. Every vaccine dose consisted of 300 ug of a 20-mer mutant IDH1 peptide in Montanide, administered subcutaneously together with topical imiquimod. The library was made by the immunoSEQ multiplex PCR assay. TCRdb holds this immuneACCESS table with in-frame rearrangements only. Some clones are missing; in checked studies, unresolved V genes explain under half, and the rest has no known cause. Within this sample are around 50,000 clones, with around 60% of them counted one time only. 4.8% of the sample is held by the ten biggest clonotypes. Their recognized antigens are unknown. The specimen comprised peripheral blood mononuclear cells (PBMCs), sampled from a glioma patient whose treatment included an IDH1 peptide vaccine. The receptors here all came from a man between 35 and 55 years old with glioma. Some clones in this sample may be carry-over from other donors' samples.

The chain carries TRBV18 and TRBJ1-5; D remains unclear. The germline V gene has CDR1 KGHSH and CDR2 LQKENI. This CDR3 is built from 13 residues. Trimming pared 2 bases from V and 4 bases from J, leaving 6 bases between. The CDR3 bases are TGTGCCAGCTCACCAGGGGAAAATCAGCCCCAGCATTTT. Residues: CASSPGENQPQHF.

J is TRBJ1-4 and V is TRBV6-5; D not certain. V was cut by 3 bases and J by 4 bases, with 9 bases left in between. There are 14 residues in the CDR3. The germline gives CDR1 MNHEY, CDR2 SVGAGI. For the CDR3, the DNA is TGTGCCAGCAGTTATCGGCAGTATAATGAAAAACTGTTTTTT. Residues: CASSYRQYNEKLFF.

This chain connects TRBV7-2 to TRBJ2-7, with 8 bases lining up with TRBD2. The J segment lost 3 bases and the V segment lost 5 bases, leaving 9 bases of the junction unmatched. Germline lookup yields CDR1 SGHTA and CDR2 FQGNSA. The CDR3 contains 15 residues. The CDR3 loop is CASSPTGGANYEQYF. CDR3 in DNA: TGTGCCAGCAGCCCAACCGGGGGGGCTAACTACGAGCAGTACTTC.

The chain has TRBV5-1 and TRBJ1-2, with D possibly matching TRBD1 (5 bases). V was pared by 9 bases and J by 4 bases, with 16 bases between. The CDR3 runs 13 residues. Germline V lookup: CDR1 SGHRS, CDR2 YFSETQ. The CDR3: CANPQQEAYGYTF. CDR3 nucleotide sequence: TGCGCCAACCCCCAACAGGAAGCCTATGGCTACACCTTC.

This clone was counted at least ten times. V and J are TRBV2 and TRBJ2-5; the match to TRBD2 covers 10 bases. Trimming removed 3 bases from V and 3 bases from J; junction bases left unmatched: 10. The CDR3 loop spans 17 amino acids. CDR1 is SNHLY, CDR2 FYNNEI, per germline. The CDR3 DNA reads TGTGCCAGCAGTGACCCCTTGGGCCTAGCGGGGGAAGAGACCCAGTACTTC. Protein product: CASSDPLGLAGEETQYF. Based on the CDR3 plus reference TRBV2 and TRBJ2-5, the full variable domain is EPEVTQTPSHQVTQMGQEVILRCVPISNHLYFYWYRQILGQKVEFLVSFYNNEISEKSEIFDDQFSVERPDGSNFTLKIRSTKLEDSAMYFCASSDPLGLAGEETQYFGPGTRLLVL.